This T cell receptor beta chain appears in the sequencing data of a study of shared clonotypes between healthy human individuals. Clones were read by immunoSEQ multiplex PCR, and TCRdb kept only the in-frame ones, dropping some. Among about 2.3 million clones listed, around 90% were seen once. This CDR3 has 15 amino acids. The germline V gene encodes CDR1 SGHRS and CDR2 YFSETQ. Between the trimmed V and J ends, which lost 0 bases and 1 base, there was a span of 8 bases. The sample holds a few counts of this clone. Other DNA sequences in the sample encode the same CDR3. Material: naive CD4+ T cells from PBMCs. Subset here: CD45RA+ positively selected. This receptor was obtained from a man aged 18 to 35 in good health. Some clones in this sample may be carry-over from other donors' samples. The J gene is TRBJ1-5, the V gene TRBV5-1; D might be TRBD1 (6 bases). Here the CDR3 DNA reads TGCGCCAGCAGCTTGGAGGGGGTGAGCAATCAGCCCCAGCATTTT. It translates to CASSLEGVSNQPQHF.